The next 13 T cell receptor beta chains were all read from a single sample in a study of blood T cell repertoires in COVID-19. TCRdb's table, derived via immunoSEQ multiplex PCR, lists solely in-frame clones and lacks some. Of around 140,000 clones in the sample, approximately 86% were seen once. What was sequenced was peripheral blood. The source is a woman in her sixties or seventies with COVID-19, enrolled during active disease.

This clone was recorded only once. The J gene is TRBJ1-5, the V gene TRBV7-2; 7 bases match TRBD1. Matching the DNA end better, TRBJ2-3 makes the J call doubtful. The CDR3 has 15 amino acids. The V gene's germline CDR1 is SGHTA and CDR2 FQGNSA. The DNA of the CDR3 is TGTGCCAGCAGCTTAACAGGGGATTACGACCAGCCCCAGTATTTT. This translates into CASSLTGDYDQPQYF.

The chain combines TRBV6-2 or TRBV6-3 with TRBJ2-7; 7 bases agree with TRBD1. This CDR3 contains 15 residues. Per germline, CDR1 MNHEY and CDR2 SVGEGT. After removal of 2 bases from V and 2 bases from J, the junction contained 6 bases not matched to a gene. CDR3 residues: CASSYRQGWTYEQYF. The DNA for the CDR3 is TGTGCCAGCAGTTACAGACAGGGTTGGACCTACGAGCAGTACTTC.

This clone has just a few counts. The rearrangement uses TRBV5-1 and TRBJ2-7, with unresolved D. V was pared by 0 bases and J by 4 bases, with 11 bases between. Germline CDR1 reads SGHRS; CDR2 reads YFSETQ. The CDR3 runs to 14 residues. CDR3: CASSLAVGEYEQYF. In DNA, the CDR3 is TGCGCCAGCAGCTTGGCTGTAGGAGAGTACGAGCAGTACTTC.

The chain links TRBV19 to TRBJ1-4, with 10 bases aligning to TRBD1. The CDR3 has 16 residues. Unmatched junction bases numbered 7, after V lost 3 bases and J lost 6 bases. Germline CDR1 and CDR2: LNHDA and SQIVND (reference sequence). The CDR3 protein is CASSIGPGQGDEKLFF. DNA of the CDR3: TGTGCCAGTAGTATTGGGCCCGGACAGGGGGATGAAAAACTGTTTTTT.

The J gene is TRBJ2-2, the V gene TRBV11-2; 8 bases agree with TRBD2. V lost 5 bases, J lost 7 bases, and 9 bases stayed unmatched. The CDR3 is 15 residues long. Germline CDR1 reads SGHAT; CDR2 reads FQNNGV. The CDR3 sequence: CASSTLRGAGGELFF. The CDR3 DNA reads as TGTGCCAGCAGCACATTGCGGGGGGCCGGCGGGGAGCTGTTTTTT.

A few counts support this clone. The chain combines TRBV6-6 with TRBJ2-2, with D unresolved. The ends were cut back, 11 bases at V and 2 bases at J, with 12 bases in the middle. The germline gives CDR1 MNHNY, CDR2 SVGAGI (reference sequence). The CDR3 spans 13 residues. CDR3 sequence reads: CALRSSNTGELFF. CDR3 DNA: TGTGCCCTGCGATCGAGCAACACCGGGGAGCTGTTTTTT.

The chain carries TRBV10-3 and TRBJ2-6; 8 bases align to TRBD1. Germline CDR1 ENHRY, CDR2 SYGVKD. After removal of 8 bases from V and 0 bases from J, the junction contained 6 bases not matched to a gene. The CDR3 spans 16 residues. For the CDR3, the DNA is TGTGCCATCCAGGGGGCCCCCAGCTCTGGGGCCAACGTCCTGACTTTC. This translates into CAIQGAPSSGANVLTF.

DNA of the CDR3: TGTGCCAGCAGGGGCGGTACAGGGGGTGAAAAACTGTTTTTT. This codes for CASRGGTGGEKLFF. This chain joins TRBV2 and TRBJ1-4, with 8 bases fitting TRBD1. V was pared by 6 bases and J by 7 bases, with 7 bases of the junction left unmatched. This CDR3 has 14 amino acids. Per the germline V gene, CDR1 is SNHLY and CDR2 is FYNNEI.

The chain links TRBV3-1 (or the pseudogene TRBV3-2) to TRBJ1-2; 11 nucleotides line up with TRBD1. The CDR3 contains 14 residues. The V segment lost 6 bases and the J segment 4 bases; nucleotides outside the gene matches: 4. CDR1 is LGHDT, CDR2 YNNKEL, per germline (reference sequence). This CDR3 reads CASRGDRGTYGYTF. The CDR3 DNA follows: TGTGCCAGCAGAGGGGACAGGGGGACCTATGGCTACACCTTC.

The V call is TRBV25-1, the J call TRBJ2-1, with D hard to call. The CDR3 is 11 residues long. Looked up from germline, CDR1 is MGHDK and CDR2 is SYGVNS. V was trimmed by 7 bases and J by 4 bases, leaving 5 bases between them. The CDR3 loop is CASTDYNEQFF. CDR3 sequence (DNA): TGTGCCAGCACAGATTACAATGAGCAGTTCTTC.

This chain links TRBV7-9 with TRBJ2-3; 8 bases match TRBD1. J gave up 0 bases and V 5 bases, and 7 bases lay outside the gene matches. This CDR3 comprises 16 residues. Germline values: CDR1 SEHNR, CDR2 FQNEAQ (reference sequence). This CDR3 reads CASSARQGQSTDTQYF. In DNA, the CDR3 is TGTGCCAGCAGCGCACGACAGGGGCAAAGCACAGATACGCAGTATTTT.

The rearrangement joins TRBV27 to TRBJ2-3, with D possibly TRBD1 on 5 matching bases. V lost 5 bases and J 2 bases, leaving 17 bases between the germline ends. CDR1 and CDR2 from the germline V gene are MNHEY and SMNVEV (reference sequence). The CDR3 spans 16 residues. CDR3 DNA sequence: TGTGCCAGCAGTGGAGCAGGGCTAACCAACACAGATACGCAGTATTTT. It is translated as CASSGAGLTNTDTQYF.

The sample holds one count of this clone. This chain connects TRBV2 to TRBJ2-1, with a weak D call TRBD1 (5 bases). CDR1 and CDR2 (germline): SNHLY, FYNNEI. CDR3 length: 18 residues. Trimming took 3 bases from V and 0 from J, leaving 18 bases between them. CDR3 residues: CASSEGDWGGSSYNEQFF. CDR3 bases: TGTGCCAGCAGTGAGGGTGATTGGGGCGGAAGCTCCTACAATGAGCAGTTCTTC. Looking up the rest from reference TRBV2 and TRBJ2-1 gives the full variable domain: EPEVTQTPSHQVTQMGQEVILRCVPISNHLYFYWYRQILGQKVEFLVSFYNNEISEKSEIFDDQFSVERPDGSNFTLKIRSTKLEDSAMYFCASSEGDWGGSSYNEQFFGPGTRLTVL.